One sample yielded the 20 T cell receptor beta chains listed below, sequenced in a study of CD8 T cells in ankylosing spondylitis. Each CDR3 protein is one row after TCRdb ran MiXCR on the 5' RACE reads. The data show about 250,000 distinct CDR3 sequences, with 10% seen just once and less than 3% held by the top ten. The specimen sequenced was blood, either unsorted or a sorted T cell fraction (not recorded which). These receptors originate from a male donor with ankylosing spondylitis or in good health (not recorded which).

At least ten counts were recorded for this clonotype. The chain links TRBV15 to TRBJ1-2; 9 nucleotides agree with TRBD1. V shed 5 bases and J 3 bases; nucleotides not matched to a gene: 16. CDR3 length: 18 residues. CDR1 LNHNV and CDR2 YYDKDF come from the germline V gene (reference sequence). The CDR3 DNA follows: TGTGCCACCAGCTTAAAATCCCGGGACAGGGACGGAGACTATGGCTACACCTTC. Residues: CATSLKSRDRDGDYGYTF.

This clonotype came up a few times. The chain recombines TRBV30 with TRBJ2-7; tentatively, D is TRBD2 (6 bases). The CDR3 spans 14 residues. The V gene's germline CDR1 is GTSNPN and CDR2 SVGIG (reference sequence). V was trimmed by 2 bases and J by 1 base, leaving 12 bases between them. CDR3 DNA: TGTGCCTGGAGTACCCTGGGACTGTCCTACGAGCAGTACTTC. Its translation is CAWSTLGLSYEQYF. Variable domain in full (rest from reference TRBV30 and TRBJ2-7): SQTIHQWPATLVQPVGSPLSLECTVEGTSNPNLYWYRQAAGRGLQLLFYSVGIGQISSEVPQNLSASRPQDRQFILSSKKLLLSDSGFYLCAWSTLGLSYEQYFGPGTRLTVT.

This clonotype occurred many times. The chain combines TRBV3-1 with TRBJ2-7; a possible D gene is TRBD1 (5 bases). Germline CDR1 reads LGHDT; CDR2 reads YNNKEL (reference sequence). The CDR3 contains 12 residues. V gave up 4 bases and J gave up 7 bases, with 11 bases separating them. The CDR3: CASSREGAEQYF. In DNA form, the CDR3 reads TGTGCCAGCAGCCGCGAAGGGGCGGAGCAGTACTTC.

This clonotype was found a few times. The chain has TRBV2 and TRBJ2-3; 13 nucleotides agree with TRBD2. Germline V lookup: CDR1 SNHLY, CDR2 FYNNEI. CDR3 size: 20 residues. J gave up 0 bases and V 4 bases, and 13 bases lay outside the gene matches. This CDR3 reads CASSGGAPGLAGYSTDTQYF. In DNA, the CDR3 is TGTGCCAGCAGTGGGGGGGCCCCGGGACTAGCGGGATATAGCACAGATACGCAGTATTTT.

The sample holds a few counts of this clonotype. The chain employs TRBV4-2 and TRBJ1-6; tentative D call: TRBD1 (5 bases). Germline CDR1 LGHNA, CDR2 YNFKEQ. Trimming removed 2 bases at V and 10 bases at J, with 15 bases between. This CDR3 is built from 15 residues. The DNA for the CDR3 is TGTGCCAGCAGCCAACCGGGACCCACTGGCTCACCCCTCCACTTT. Residues: CASSQPGPTGSPLHF.

This clonotype was recorded a few times. The chain combines TRBV9 with TRBJ1-2, with D perhaps TRBD1 (6 bases). V was shortened by 0 bases and J by 3 bases, with 6 bases between the two germline ends. Germline V gives CDR1 SGDLS, CDR2 YYNGEE. This CDR3 has 13 amino acids. CDR3 sequence reads: CASSVGQDYGYTF. CDR3 sequence (DNA): TGTGCCAGCAGCGTAGGACAGGACTATGGCTACACCTTC.

This clonotype was counted at least ten times. This rearrangement joins TRBV30 to TRBJ1-2; D unresolved. Trimming cost V 0 bases and J 7 bases, with 15 bases left between them. Germline V gene sequence: CDR1 GTSNPN, CDR2 SVGIG (reference sequence). CDR3 size: 14 residues. The CDR3 nucleotides read TGTGCCTGGAGTGTAGGGCAGAAGTTTTCTGGCTACACCTTC. It encodes CAWSVGQKFSGYTF.

This clonotype was seen many times. DNA of the CDR3: TGTGCCAGCAGTCCCCGACAGGTTTGGGGGGGAGATACGCAGTATTTT. It yields the protein CASSPRQVWGGDTQYF. The genes are TRBV12-3 or TRBV12-4 and TRBJ2-3; the D gene is possibly TRBD2 (7 bases). The CDR3 contains 16 residues. The germline V and J ends were trimmed by 5 bases and 5 bases, with 20 bases remaining between them.

This clonotype was picked up many times. V is TRBV5-5 and J is TRBJ1-1, with TRBD1 identical over 9 bases. CDR3 size: 12 residues. The trim removed 3 bases at V and 8 bases at J, leaving 2 bases unmatched. CDR1 SGHKS and CDR2 YYEKEE come from the germline V gene (reference sequence). The CDR3 region has the DNA TGTGCCAGCAGCTATGGGACAGGGGAAGCTTTCTTT. Amino acid sequence: CASSYGTGEAFF. The full variable domain, completed using reference TRBV5-5 and TRBJ1-1, is DAGVTQSPTHLIKTRGQQVTLRCSPISGHKSVSWYQQVLGQGPQFIFQYYEKEERGRGNFPDRFSARQFPNYSSELNVNALLLGDSALYLCASSYGTGEAFFGQGTRLTVV.

To note about this clonotype: This may come from a read error, since a much larger clone is one base off. The chain uses TRBV7-9 and TRBJ2-1, with TRBD2 identical over 10 bases. Germline loops: CDR1 SEHNR, CDR2 FQNEAQ (reference sequence). This CDR3 spans 16 amino acids. CDR3 bases: TGTGCCATCAGCTTAGGACTAGCGGTCCCTAGGGATGAGCAGTTCTTC. Translation: CAISLGLAVPRDEQFF. The variable domain in full, with the rest retrieved from reference TRBV7-9 and TRBJ2-1, is DTGVSQNPRHKITKRGQNVTFRCDPISEHNRLYWYRQTLGQGPEFLTYFQNEAQLEKSRLLSDRFSAERPKGSFSTLEIQRTEQGDSAMYLCAISLGLAVPRDEQFFGPGTRLTVL.

There are many counts of this clonotype. CDR3 amino acids: CATSDRTGGAINEQFF. The CDR3 DNA reads as TGTGCCACCAGTGATCGGACAGGGGGCGCGATAAATGAGCAGTTCTTC. The chain joins TRBV24-1 to TRBJ2-1, with 11 bases fitting TRBD1. Germline values: CDR1 KGHDR, CDR2 SFDVKD. V lost 3 bases to trimming and J lost 7 bases; unmatched junction nucleotides: 7. This CDR3 has 16 residues.

This clonotype was picked up many times. CDR3 sequence: CASSFRLVSYNEQFF. DNA for the CDR3: TGTGCCAGCAGCTTCCGACTAGTGTCCTACAATGAGCAGTTCTTC. This chain joins TRBV7-6 and TRBJ2-1; perhaps TRBD2 as D (6 bases). CDR3 length: 15 amino acids. Germline V gene sequence: CDR1 SGHVS, CDR2 FNYEAQ. The V end was cut by 3 bases, the J end by 1 base, with 10 bases between.

This clonotype has ten or more counts. J is TRBJ2-1 and V is TRBV25-1, with D perhaps being TRBD1 or TRBD2 (5 bases each). Trimming removed 7 bases from V and 8 bases from J, with 9 bases in between. The CDR3 loop spans 11 amino acids. Germline V gene sequence: CDR1 MGHDK, CDR2 SYGVNS. The CDR3 DNA reads TGTGCCAGCAACCGGGACGATGAGCAGTTCTTC. It encodes CASNRDDEQFF.

This clonotype was detected many times. This chain joins TRBV27 and TRBJ1-2; no firm D call. V was clipped by 8 bases and J by 8 bases, with 18 bases between them. There are 13 residues in the CDR3. Germline V lookup: CDR1 MNHEY, CDR2 SMNVEV (reference sequence). DNA of the CDR3: TGTGCCAGCCGCCCTGCCGGGCGACACGGCTACACCTTC. Translation: CASRPAGRHGYTF.

In this sample, this clonotype turned up many times. The genes are TRBV12-3 or TRBV12-4 and TRBJ2-1; 9 nucleotides align to TRBD1. The junction had 4 bases not matched to a gene; V was cut back by 4 bases and J by 6 bases. This CDR3 has 14 residues. The CDR3 protein is CASSWTGDRNEQFF. For the CDR3, the DNA is TGTGCCAGCAGTTGGACAGGGGATCGCAATGAGCAGTTCTTC.

V is TRBV20-1 and J is TRBJ1-5; a weak D match, TRBD1 (5 bases). Germline V CDR1 and CDR2: DFQATT, SNEGSKA (reference sequence). The CDR3 runs to 15 residues. Written as DNA, the CDR3 is TGCTCCTGGGGCCAGGCGAAGGTCGAGAAGCAGCCCCAGCATTTT. Its protein is CSWGQAKVEKQPQHF.

Many counts were recorded for this clonotype. In DNA form, the CDR3 reads TGTGCCACCACATACAGGGGCGCACGGCCCGGGGAGCTGTTTTTT. It is translated as CATTYRGARPGELFF. The genes are TRBV19 and TRBJ2-2, with TRBD1 identical over 7 bases. Germline CDR1 reads LNHDA; CDR2 reads SQIVND (reference sequence). J lost 6 bases, V lost 10 bases, and 14 bases had no gene match. The CDR3 has 15 residues. Complete variable domain (other parts from reference TRBV19 and TRBJ2-2): DGGITQSPKYLFRKEGQNVTLSCEQNLNHDAMYWYRQDPGQGLRLIYYSQIVNDFQKGDIAEGYSVSREKKESFPLTVTSAQKNPTAFYLCATTYRGARPGELFFGEGSRLTVL.

There are many counts of this clonotype. This chain uses TRBV12-3 or TRBV12-4 with TRBJ1-4; TRBD1 aligns across 7 bases. There are 15 residues in the CDR3. Germline trimming cut 5 bases from V and 4 bases from J; bases unmatched to any gene: 7. CDR3 sequence (DNA): TGTGCCAGCAGTCCCCGACAGGGTCTTAATGAAAAACTGTTTTTT. Protein product: CASSPRQGLNEKLFF.

In this sample, this clonotype turned up many times. The rearrangement links TRBV5-1 to TRBJ1-1, with 9 bases lining up with TRBD1. Germline V gives CDR1 SGHRS, CDR2 YFSETQ. The CDR3 length is 14 residues. The V and J ends lost 4 bases and 4 bases, in that order; junction bases with no gene match: 5. CDR3 in amino acids: CASSPGTGRTEAFF. The CDR3 coding sequence is TGCGCCAGCAGCCCCGGGACAGGGCGCACTGAAGCTTTCTTT.

This clonotype was detected ten times or more. This chain uses TRBV6-1 with TRBJ2-5, with TRBD2 matching 14 bases. The CDR3 totals 17 residues. The junction had 8 bases not matched to a gene; V was cut back by 3 bases and J by 5 bases. Germline V lookup: CDR1 MNHNS, CDR2 SASEGT. The CDR3 loop is CASSEGLAGVGAETQYF. CDR3 bases: TGTGCCAGCAGTGAGGGACTAGCGGGAGTAGGGGCTGAGACCCAGTACTTC.